Given below is one TCR beta chain in context. The sample is drawn from a study of blood T cell repertoires in COVID-19. Some clones are missing from TCRdb's copy, which holds only in-frame ones; the method was immunoSEQ multiplex PCR. The table records roughly 260,000 clones, about 90% of them present only once. This receptor was obtained from a woman younger than 35 who had recovered from COVID-19. Material for sequencing was PBMCs or T cells enriched from blood (not recorded which).

CDR3 sequence (DNA): TGTGCCAGCAGCTCTAGTGCTAATGAAAAACTGTTTTTT. It yields the protein CASSSSANEKLFF. The chain has TRBV7-2 and TRBJ1-4; D gene unclear. Deletions cut 4 bases from V and 3 bases from J, with 6 bases between. CDR3 length: 13 amino acids. Germline V CDR1 and CDR2: SGHTA, FQGNSA.